Listed below are T cell receptor beta chains from one sample, sequenced in a study of T-cell memory formation after mild COVID-19. Using its own MiXCR run on the 5' RACE reads, TCRdb lists one record per CDR3 protein. The sample has roughly 320,000 distinct CDR3 sequences, approximately 27% seen once. Sequenced input: PBMCs or a T cell subset sorted from them (not recorded which). These receptor sequences come from an adult woman who had mild COVID-19 (a few samples of this study predate the infection). Cell type and time point are not known. Both conserved end residues are part of each CDR3. The D gene is left open where the match is weak. Clone size is given for some rows only: seen once, a few or many times, or a class if the clone is expanded.

CDR3: CASSGGTGNYGYTF
DNA: TGTGCCAGCAGTGGAGGGACAGGGAACTATGGCTACACCTTC
length: 14
V: TRBV6-1
J: TRBJ1-2
D: TRBD1
size: NA

CDR3: CASSLGAGVVEETQYF
DNA: TGTGCCAGCAGCTTGGGTGCAGGGGTCGTTGAAGAGACCCAGTACTTC
length: 16
V: TRBV5-4
J: TRBJ2-5
D: NA
size: few

CDR3: CASSLIGTDSGKLFF
DNA: TGCGCCAGCAGCCTAATCGGGACGGATTCGGGAAAACTGTTTTTT
length: 15
V: TRBV5-1
J: TRBJ1-4
D: NA
size: NA

CDR3: CASSQPDRQETQYF
DNA: TGCGCCAGCAGCCAGCCGGACAGACAAGAGACCCAGTACTTC
length: 14
V: TRBV4-1
J: TRBJ2-5
D: NA
size: NA

CDR3: CASSFRTGQFF
DNA: TGTGCCAGCAGCTTTCGGACTGGGCAGTTCTTC
length: 11
V: TRBV7-8
J: TRBJ2-1
D: NA
size: NA

CDR3: CATSRVVGTVPYEQYF
DNA: TGTGCCACCAGCAGAGTTGTCGGGACAGTTCCCTACGAGCAGTACTTC
length: 16
V: TRBV15
J: TRBJ2-7
D: TRBD1
size: NA

CDR3: CASSPTDIQYF
DNA: TGTGCCAGCAGCCCCACCGACATTCAGTACTTC
length: 11
V: TRBV7-9
J: TRBJ2-4
D: NA
size: NA

CDR3: CSVEESGGTGELFF
DNA: TGCAGCGTTGAAGAATCGGGCGGGACCGGGGAGCTGTTTTTT
length: 14
V: TRBV29-1
J: TRBJ2-2
D: NA
size: NA

CDR3: CASSPPAGVGRNEKLFF
DNA: TGTGCCAGCAGCCCCCCGGCAGGGGTGGGACGTAATGAAAAACTGTTTTTT
length: 17
V: TRBV3-1
J: TRBJ1-4
D: NA
size: NA

CDR3: CASSTAYSNQPQHF
DNA: TGTGCCAGTTCGACAGCTTATAGCAATCAGCCCCAGCATTTT
length: 14
V: TRBV7-2
J: TRBJ1-5
D: NA
size: NA

CDR3: CASQNAGGPSYEQYF
DNA: TGTGCCAGTCAAAACGCGGGGGGTCCCTCCTACGAGCAGTACTTC
length: 15
V: TRBV19
J: TRBJ2-7
D: TRBD2
size: NA

CDR3: CASRQTSGRARVYEQYF
DNA: TGTGCCAGCAGACAAACTAGCGGGAGGGCCAGAGTCTACGAGCAGTACTTC
length: 17
V: TRBV6-2/TRBV6-3
J: TRBJ2-7
D: TRBD2
size: NA

CDR3: CSARDAEGPPGYTF
DNA: TGCAGTGCTAGAGATGCTGAGGGCCCTCCTGGCTACACCTTC
length: 14
V: TRBV20-1
J: TRBJ1-2
D: NA
size: NA

CDR3: CASSEAAGNLFF
DNA: TGTGCCAGCAGTGAAGCGGCAGGTAATCTGTTCTTC
length: 12
V: TRBV6-1
J: TRBJ2-1
D: NA
size: once

CDR3: CASSPGMGNEQFF
DNA: TGTGCCAGCAGCCCCGGGATGGGGAATGAGCAGTTCTTC
length: 13
V: TRBV9
J: TRBJ2-1
D: NA
size: NA

CDR3: CASSSSLAGEKFF
DNA: TGTGCCAGTAGTAGTTCGCTAGCGGGCGAGAAGTTCTTC
length: 13
V: TRBV19
J: TRBJ2-1
D: TRBD2
size: NA

CDR3: CASSLSGSWTGELFF
DNA: TGTGCCAGCAGCCTAAGCGGGAGCTGGACCGGGGAGCTGTTTTTT
length: 15
V: TRBV7-3
J: TRBJ2-2
D: TRBD2
size: few

CDR3: CASSPRDRSSYEQYF
DNA: TGCGCCAGCAGCCCTCGGGACAGAAGCTCCTACGAGCAGTACTTC
length: 15
V: TRBV4-1
J: TRBJ2-7
D: TRBD1
size: NA

CDR3: CASSPTGDEQYF
DNA: TGTGCCAGCAGTCCTACAGGGGACGAGCAGTACTTC
length: 12
V: TRBV6-1
J: TRBJ2-7
D: TRBD1
size: NA

CDR3: CASSLSGLAGTTDTQYF
DNA: TGCGCCAGCAGCTTGTCGGGACTAGCGGGGACCACAGATACGCAGTATTTT
length: 17
V: TRBV5-1
J: TRBJ2-3
D: TRBD2
size: few

CDR3: CASSPRQDHSPSYEQYF
DNA: TGTGCCAGCAGTCCCCGACAGGACCATAGCCCCTCCTACGAGCAGTACTTC
length: 17
V: TRBV12-3/TRBV12-4
J: TRBJ2-7
D: NA
size: few

CDR3: CASSLRSRGVTEAFF
DNA: TGTGCCAGCAGCTTACGGTCTAGGGGGGTCACTGAAGCTTTCTTT
length: 15
V: TRBV7-6
J: TRBJ1-1
D: NA
size: few

CDR3: CASSPPGQGPPGELFF
DNA: TGTGCCAGCAGCCCACCGGGACAGGGACCCCCCGGGGAGCTGTTTTTT
length: 16
V: TRBV7-3
J: TRBJ2-2
D: TRBD1
size: few

CDR3: CASSLTAQLRSTDTQYF
DNA: TGCGCCAGCAGCCTCACCGCGCAGCTGAGGAGCACAGATACGCAGTATTTT
length: 17
V: TRBV4-3
J: TRBJ2-3
D: NA
size: NA

CDR3: CASSLLDRVQEQYF
DNA: TGTGCCAGCAGTTTATTGGACAGGGTTCAGGAGCAGTACTTC
length: 14
V: TRBV27
J: TRBJ2-7
D: TRBD1
size: few

CDR3: CAIRRRGYEQYF
DNA: TGTGCCATTAGGCGCCGGGGCTACGAGCAGTACTTC
length: 12
V: TRBV7-2
J: TRBJ2-7
D: NA
size: few

CDR3: CSARVSPGYSNQPQHF
DNA: TGCAGTGCTAGAGTATCTCCCGGATATAGCAATCAGCCCCAGCATTTT
length: 16
V: TRBV20-1
J: TRBJ1-5
D: NA
size: once

CDR3: CASSLNAVTGELFF
DNA: TGTGCCAGCAGCTTAAACGCGGTCACCGGGGAGCTGTTTTTT
length: 14
V: TRBV7-3
J: TRBJ2-2
D: NA
size: many

CDR3: CASSLALSLDTQYF
DNA: TGCGCCAGCAGCTTGGCGCTTTCCTTAGATACGCAGTATTTT
length: 14
V: TRBV5-1
J: TRBJ2-3
D: NA
size: NA

CDR3: CASSSPGLAGGPSSYNEQFF
DNA: TGTGCCAGCAGTTCCCCCGGGCTAGCGGGGGGTCCGAGCTCCTACAATGAGCAGTTCTTC
length: 20
V: TRBV7-9
J: TRBJ2-1
D: TRBD2
size: few

CDR3: CAILDRTGGPQETQYF
DNA: TGTGCCATCCTCGACAGGACGGGGGGCCCTCAAGAGACCCAGTACTTC
length: 16
V: TRBV15
J: TRBJ2-5
D: NA
size: NA

CDR3: CASRLGGRTEAFF
DNA: TGTGCCAGCCGTCTTGGTGGTCGGACAGAAGCTTTCTTT
length: 13
V: TRBV5-4
J: TRBJ1-1
D: NA
size: NA

CDR3: CASSSLTDTQYF
DNA: TGTGCCAGCAGCAGCCTCACAGATACGCAGTATTTT
length: 12
V: TRBV5-6
J: TRBJ2-3
D: NA
size: NA